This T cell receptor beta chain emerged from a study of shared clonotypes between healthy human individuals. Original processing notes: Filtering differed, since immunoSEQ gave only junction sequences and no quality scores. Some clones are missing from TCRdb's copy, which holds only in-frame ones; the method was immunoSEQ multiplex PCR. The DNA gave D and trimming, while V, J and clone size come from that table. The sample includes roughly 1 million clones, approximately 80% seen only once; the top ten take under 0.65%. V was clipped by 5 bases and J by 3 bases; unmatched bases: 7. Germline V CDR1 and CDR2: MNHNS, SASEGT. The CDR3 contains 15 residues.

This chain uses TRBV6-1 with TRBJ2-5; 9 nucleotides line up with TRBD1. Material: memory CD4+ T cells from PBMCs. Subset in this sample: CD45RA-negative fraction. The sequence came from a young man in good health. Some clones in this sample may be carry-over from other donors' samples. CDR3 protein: CASSSRQGEEETQYF. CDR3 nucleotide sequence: TGTGCCAGCAGTTCAAGACAGGGGGAGGAAGAGACCCAGTACTTC.